The T cell receptor (beta chain) under discussion was sequenced for a study of blood T cell repertoires in COVID-19. For the study at large: T cells, B-cell-depleted T cells, or PBMCs provided the cDNA or gDNA that served as material.

Assay: immunoSEQ multiplex PCR; the TCRdb copy retains only in-frame clones and omits some. In the table there are some 260,000 clones, about 85% of which are singletons. The CDR3 contains 10 residues. CDR1 MDHEN and CDR2 SYDVKM come from the germline V gene. V was trimmed by 8 bases and J by 3 bases, leaving 4 bases between them. The chain joins TRBV28 to TRBJ1-1, with D unclear. The sample comprised PBMCs or T cells enriched from blood (not recorded which). The source of this sequence is a woman in her 30s with acute COVID-19. The CDR3 DNA reads TGTGCCAGCTCAGACACTGAAGCTTTCTTT. Its translation: CASSDTEAFF.